This TCR beta chain was documented in a study of CD8+ T cells in alopecia areata. Germline loops: CDR1 SQVTM, CDR2 ANQGSEA. V shed 6 bases and J shed 10 bases, with 15 bases lying between them. This CDR3 region has 11 residues. Extraction of RNA preceded its reverse transcription into cDNA, which served as the sequencing template. Data came from immunoSEQ multiplex PCR; TCRdb stores just in-frame clones and leaves some out. Altogether about 42,000 clones are present, about two thirds being singletons, with the ten largest covering about 20%. Described treatment: oral pan-JAK inhibitor, 5-10 mg twice daily.

The sequences come from CD8+ T cells sorted from blood, collected at week 4, from a patient treated with tofacitinib. The gene calls are TRBV29-1 and TRBJ1-2, with D uncertain. The receptor was derived from a human donor with alopecia areata. This chain's CDR3 is CSVDTIGVYTF. CDR3 nucleotide sequence: TGCAGCGTGGATACCATCGGAGTCTACACCTTC. The whole variable domain, filled in from reference TRBV29-1 and TRBJ1-2, reads SAVISQKPSRDICQRGTSLTIQCQVDSQVTMMFWYRQQPGQSLTLIATANQGSEATYESGFVIDKFPISRPNLTFSTLTVSNMSPEDSSIYLCSVDTIGVYTFGSGTRLTVV.